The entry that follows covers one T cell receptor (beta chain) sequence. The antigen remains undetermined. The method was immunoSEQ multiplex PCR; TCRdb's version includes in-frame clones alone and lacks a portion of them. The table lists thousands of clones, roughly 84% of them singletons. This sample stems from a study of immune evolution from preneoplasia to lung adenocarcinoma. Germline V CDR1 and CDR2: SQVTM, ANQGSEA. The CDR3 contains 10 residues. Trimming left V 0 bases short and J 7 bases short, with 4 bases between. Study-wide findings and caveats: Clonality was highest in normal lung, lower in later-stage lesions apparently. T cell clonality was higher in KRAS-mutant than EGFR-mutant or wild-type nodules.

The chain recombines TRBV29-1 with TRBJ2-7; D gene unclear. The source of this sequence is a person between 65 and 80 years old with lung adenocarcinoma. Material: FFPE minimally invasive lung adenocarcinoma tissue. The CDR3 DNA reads TGCAGCGTTGAAGACGGGGAGCAGTACTTC. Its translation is CSVEDGEQYF.